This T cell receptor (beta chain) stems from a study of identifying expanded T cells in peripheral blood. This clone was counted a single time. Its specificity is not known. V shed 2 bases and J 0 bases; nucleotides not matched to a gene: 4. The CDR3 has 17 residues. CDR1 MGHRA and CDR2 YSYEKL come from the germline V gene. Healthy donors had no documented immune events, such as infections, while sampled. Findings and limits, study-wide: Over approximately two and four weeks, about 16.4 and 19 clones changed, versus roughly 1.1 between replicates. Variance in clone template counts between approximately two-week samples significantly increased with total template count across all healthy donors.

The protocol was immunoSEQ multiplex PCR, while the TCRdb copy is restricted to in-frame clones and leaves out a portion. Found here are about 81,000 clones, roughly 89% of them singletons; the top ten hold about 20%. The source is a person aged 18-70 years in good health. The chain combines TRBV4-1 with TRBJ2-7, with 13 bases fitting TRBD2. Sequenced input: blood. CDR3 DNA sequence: TGCGCCAGCAGCCAACGGACTAGCGGGAGTCCCTCCTACGAGCAGTACTTC. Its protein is CASSQRTSGSPSYEQYF.